Presented here are 25 T cell receptor beta chains from one specimen sequenced in a study of somatic mutations in cytotoxic T cells in rheumatoid arthritis. The repertoire was sequenced with immunoSEQ multiplex PCR; TCRdb's copy has only in-frame clones and lacks some. The sample records some 10,000 clones, about 80% being singletons. Sequenced: CD8+ T cells sorted from blood. The receptors shown here come from a woman aged 60-70 years with rheumatoid arthritis.

V and J are TRBV11-2 and TRBJ1-2, with 8 bases fitting TRBD1. Germline V CDR1 and CDR2: SGHAT, FQNNGV. V gave up 5 bases and J gave up 2 bases; unmatched junction bases: 13. CDR3 length equals 17 residues. The CDR3 DNA sequence: TGTGCCAGCAGCCCGACGGCCGACCGGGACAGGAACTATGGCTACACCTTC. It specifies CASSPTADRDRNYGYTF.

This sequence joins TRBV27 and TRBJ2-1, with D possibly being TRBD2 (6 bases). There are 12 residues in the CDR3. Germline assignment: CDR1 MNHEY and CDR2 SMNVEV (reference sequence). Trimming stripped 3 bases from V and 7 bases from J, with 7 bases between. This CDR3 reads CASSFRGNEQFF. The CDR3 nucleotides read TGTGCCAGCAGTTTCCGGGGGAATGAGCAGTTCTTC.

The CDR3 reads CASSWAGAGGGETQYF. The CDR3 DNA sequence: TGTGCCAGCAGCTGGGCCGGCGCGGGAGGGGGGGAGACCCAGTACTTC. V usage is TRBV5-4 and J usage is TRBJ2-5; 9 nucleotides match TRBD2. CDR1 SGHNT and CDR2 YYREEE come from the germline V gene (reference sequence). The junction had 11 bases not matched to a gene; V was cut back by 3 bases and J by 5 bases. CDR3 size: 16 residues.

V gene TRBV27 combines with J gene TRBJ1-5; D remains ambiguous. This CDR3 is 15 amino acids long. Germline V gives CDR1 MNHEY, CDR2 SMNVEV (reference sequence). V was trimmed by 4 bases and J by 2 bases, leaving 12 bases between them. The CDR3 protein is CASSSEGDGNQPQHF. CDR3 nucleotide sequence: TGTGCCAGCAGTTCAGAGGGAGATGGCAATCAGCCCCAGCATTTT.

The V call is TRBV11-3, the J call TRBJ2-2, with 12 bases lining up with TRBD2. V was pared by 5 bases and J by 7 bases, with 8 bases of the junction left unmatched. Germline CDR1 SGHNT, CDR2 YENEEA. The length of the CDR3 is 16 residues. Here the CDR3 reads CASSHMTSGSHGELFF. As DNA, the CDR3 is TGTGCCAGCAGCCATATGACTAGCGGGAGTCACGGGGAGCTGTTTTTT.

CDR3 loop: CASSYSNGVTYEQYF. CDR3 DNA: TGTGCCAGCAGTTACTCGAACGGGGTTACCTACGAGCAGTACTTC. The chain combines TRBV6-5 with TRBJ2-7, with D possibly matching TRBD2 (5 bases). V lost 0 bases and J lost 2, with 11 bases in between. The CDR3 has 15 amino acids. Germline-derived CDR1 and CDR2 are MNHEY and SVGAGI.

The chain links TRBV4-2 to TRBJ1-1, with a tentative D call TRBD1 (5 bases). Per the germline V gene, CDR1 is LGHNA and CDR2 is YNFKEQ. The CDR3 is made up of 15 amino acids. Deletions cut 4 bases from V and 0 bases from J, with 12 bases between. CDR3: CASSLIRGMNTEAFF. Here the CDR3 DNA reads TGTGCCAGCAGCCTCATACGGGGGATGAACACTGAAGCTTTCTTT.

The chain uses TRBV27 and TRBJ2-7; 8 positions agree with TRBD2. V was clipped by 4 bases and J by 3 bases; unmatched bases: 8. Germline assignment: CDR1 MNHEY and CDR2 SMNVEV (reference sequence). The CDR3 sequence is 15 residues long. CDR3 nucleotide sequence: TGTGCCAGCAGTTGGGGAAGCGGGAGCGTCTACGAGCAGTACTTC. This translates into CASSWGSGSVYEQYF.

This clone was detected only once. The J gene is TRBJ2-7, the V gene TRBV7-9; weak D call: TRBD2 (5 bases). Trimming stripped 3 bases from V and 3 bases from J, with 12 bases between. The V gene's germline CDR1 is SEHNR and CDR2 FQNEAQ (reference sequence). The length of the CDR3 is 14 residues. CDR3 sequence: CASSLEAPNYEQYF. CDR3 bases: TGTGCCAGCAGCTTGGAGGCACCCAACTACGAGCAGTACTTC. Based on the CDR3 plus reference TRBV7-9 and TRBJ2-7, the full variable domain is DTGVSQNPRHKITKRGQNVTFRCDPISEHNRLYWYRQTLGQGPEFLTYFQNEAQLEKSRLLSDRFSAERPKGSFSTLEIQRTEQGDSAMYLCASSLEAPNYEQYFGPGTRLTVT.

V usage is TRBV7-8 and J usage is TRBJ2-5, with D uncertain. V was clipped by 5 bases and J by 2 bases, with 12 bases between them. Germline V gene lookup returns CDR1 SGHVS and CDR2 FQNEAQ. The CDR3 is 14 residues long. This CDR3 reads CASSHEAVQETQYF. The CDR3 bases are TGTGCCAGCAGCCATGAAGCTGTACAAGAGACCCAGTACTTC.

This chain connects TRBV6-5 to TRBJ2-1, with TRBD2 identical over 10 bases. The CDR3 has 16 amino acids. The germline gives CDR1 MNHEY, CDR2 SVGAGI. Trimming cost V 0 bases and J 2 bases; bases outside gene matches: 1. CDR3 region: CASSYSGTSAYNEQFF. CDR3 bases: TGTGCCAGCAGTTACTCTGGGACTAGCGCCTACAATGAGCAGTTCTTC.

The gene calls are TRBV27 and TRBJ1-5, with 8 bases lining up with TRBD1. Trimming cost V 3 bases and J 2 bases; bases outside gene matches: 0. The CDR3 covers 14 residues. Germline-derived CDR1 and CDR2 are MNHEY and SMNVEV (reference sequence). CDR3 loop: CASSLGQGNQPQHF. The CDR3 coding sequence is TGTGCCAGCAGTTTGGGACAGGGCAATCAGCCCCAGCATTTT.

V and J are TRBV5-1 and TRBJ2-7, with D tentatively TRBD2 (6 bases). Looked up from germline, CDR1 is SGHRS and CDR2 is YFSETQ. Trimming stripped 1 base from V and 7 bases from J, with 15 bases between. The CDR3 spans 14 residues. Written as DNA, the CDR3 is TGCGCCAGCAGCTTGAGGGAGGAATCGAGAGAGCAGTACTTC. It translates to CASSLREESREQYF.

This clone was seen a single time. The CDR3 bases are TGTGCCAGCAGGCGGCCAGCTCCACAAGAGACCCAGTACTTC. Its translation: CASRRPAPQETQYF. The rearrangement uses TRBV27 and TRBJ2-5; D is uncertain. CDR3 size: 14 residues. V was shortened by 6 bases and J by 2 bases, with 13 bases between the two germline ends. The germline V gene has CDR1 MNHEY and CDR2 SMNVEV (reference sequence).

This chain joins TRBV11-3 and TRBJ2-7; the D gene is possibly TRBD2 (5 bases). V gave up 1 base and J gave up 6 bases, with 22 bases separating them. Germline V CDR1 and CDR2: SGHNT, YENEEA. The length of the CDR3 is 17 residues. The CDR3 sequence is CASSLGHGIAPMGEQYF. The CDR3 bases are TGTGCCAGCAGCTTAGGACACGGGATAGCACCTATGGGCGAGCAGTACTTC.

The chain has TRBV5-6 and TRBJ1-1; no reliable D call. V was shortened by 2 bases and J by 7 bases, with 9 bases between the two germline ends. The CDR3 consists of 12 residues. Looked up from germline, CDR1 is SGHDT and CDR2 is YYEEEE. For the CDR3, the DNA is TGTGCCAGCAGCTTCGCGTCGGGTGAAGCTTTCTTT. Its translation: CASSFASGEAFF.

This clone has a single count. The rearrangement links TRBV4-3 to TRBJ2-7, with a possible D match to TRBD1 (5 bases). The V gene's germline CDR1 is LGHNA and CDR2 YSLEER. The V and J ends lost 0 bases and 2 bases respectively, with 14 bases between them. This CDR3 comprises 16 residues. The CDR3 loop reads CASSQEGAPSAYEQYF. The CDR3 DNA sequence: TGCGCCAGCAGCCAAGAAGGGGCCCCCAGCGCCTACGAGCAGTACTTC.

The chain joins TRBV27 to TRBJ2-7; 10 bases are a match to TRBD2. This CDR3 comprises 16 residues. Germline V gene data show CDR1 as MNHEY and CDR2 as SMNVEV (reference sequence). J gave up 2 bases and V 3 bases, and 7 bases lay outside the gene matches. The CDR3 reads CASSFTAGGPPYEQYF. The DNA for the CDR3 is TGTGCCAGCAGTTTTACAGCGGGAGGGCCTCCCTACGAGCAGTACTTC.

To note about this clone: The junction does not match germline at one end; this may be a read error. The chain uses TRBV6-6 and TRBJ1-2, with 8 positions matching TRBD1. The CDR3 is 13 amino acids. CDR1 is MNHNY and CDR2 is SVGAGI in the germline V gene (reference sequence). The CDR3 region has the DNA TGTGCCAGCAGTCCTAGGACAGGGTATGTCTACACCTTC. Residues: CASSPRTGYVYTF.

The rearrangement links TRBV6-1 to TRBJ2-1; 9 positions match TRBD2. J gave up 4 bases and V 4 bases, and 5 bases lay outside the gene matches. CDR3 length: 15 amino acids. CDR1 is MNHNS, CDR2 SASEGT, per germline. CDR3 residues: CASSGALAGYNEQFF. The CDR3 nucleotides read TGTGCCAGCAGTGGCGCCCTAGCGGGATACAATGAGCAGTTCTTC.

V and J are TRBV6-5 and TRBJ1-4; D is possibly TRBD1 (5 bases). The CDR3 runs 15 residues. Germline CDR1 is MNHEY and CDR2 is SVGAGI. Deletions cut 2 bases from V and 4 bases from J, with 11 bases between. The CDR3 nucleotides are TGTGCCAGCAGTTACGGGGCAGGAATTAATGAAAAACTGTTTTTT. Residues: CASSYGAGINEKLFF.

The chain combines TRBV6-4 with TRBJ1-3, with no clear D. Trimming stripped 5 bases from V and 3 bases from J, with 17 bases between. CDR3 length: 16 residues. CDR1 is MRHNA, CDR2 SNTAGT, per germline. Here the CDR3 DNA reads TGTGCCAGCAGTACCACCTTTCGAGAGGGTGGAAACACCATATATTTT. This gives the protein CASSTTFREGGNTIYF.

In the case of this clone: At the DNA level, this CDR3 is encoded by other sequences in the same sample as well. The chain joins TRBV4-3 to TRBJ1-1; D call uncertain. The CDR3 has 13 amino acids. Germline V gene data show CDR1 as LGHNA and CDR2 as YSLEER. V was cut by 1 base and J by 2 bases, with 5 bases left in between. In DNA form, the CDR3 reads TGCGCCAGCAGCCAAGCGGGAAACACTGAAGCTTTCTTT. It yields the protein CASSQAGNTEAFF.

J is TRBJ1-2 and V is TRBV6-6; weak D call: TRBD1 (5 bases). The length of the CDR3 is 13 residues. Per germline, CDR1 MNHNY and CDR2 SVGAGI (reference sequence). V was pared by 6 bases and J by 3 bases, with 11 bases between. In DNA form, the CDR3 reads TGTGCCAGCAGCCCGCAGGGCTACTATGGCTACACCTTC. Its protein is CASSPQGYYGYTF.

The chain couples TRBV6-4 to TRBJ2-3; 10 bases map to TRBD2. Trimming removed 2 bases from V and 3 bases from J; junction bases left unmatched: 5. Per the germline V gene, CDR1 is MRHNA and CDR2 is SNTAGT. The CDR3 contains 16 residues. Here the CDR3 DNA reads TGTGCCAGCAGTGACACTTTAGCGGGAGGTACAGATACGCAGTATTTT. This sequence encodes CASSDTLAGGTDTQYF.